The 15 T cell receptor beta chains given below trace back to one sample, sequenced in a study of early T cells in non-severe SARS-CoV-2 infection. TCRdb processed the 5' RACE reads anew with MiXCR; each CDR3 protein has one entry. This sample has 85,000 to 100,000 distinct CDR3 sequences; 9.5% to 12% occur once, and the top ten carry around 5.4%. Sequencing used whole blood. The receptors derive from an adult who was a healthcare worker with PCR-confirmed SARS-CoV-2 infection or an uninfected control (not recorded which).

V gene TRBV9 combines with J gene TRBJ1-2, with D perhaps TRBD1 (6 bases). Germline V gene lookup returns CDR1 SGDLS and CDR2 YYNGEE. This CDR3 is 15 amino acids long. The V and J ends lost 0 bases and 1 base respectively, with 10 bases between them. Written as DNA, the CDR3 is TGTGCCAGCAGCGTAGGGACAGCCCTTAACTATGGCTACACCTTC. Protein product: CASSVGTALNYGYTF.

This clonotype was detected many times. The V gene is TRBV9, the J gene TRBJ2-5; D possibly corresponds to TRBD1 (6 bases). The CDR3 loop spans 15 amino acids. V was cut by 5 bases and J by 2 bases, with 16 bases left in between. CDR1 is SGDLS and CDR2 is YYNGEE in the germline V gene. Here the CDR3 reads CASSRLTGLQETQYF. The CDR3 region has the DNA TGTGCCAGCAGTCGACTGACAGGACTGCAAGAGACCCAGTACTTC.

This clonotype was seen many times. V usage is TRBV24-1 and J usage is TRBJ1-1; a weak D match, TRBD1 (5 bases). The V gene's germline CDR1 is KGHDR and CDR2 SFDVKD. This CDR3 region has 15 residues. V was cut by 4 bases and J by 12 bases, with 23 bases left in between. CDR3 sequence reads: CATSDKDRGTGTTFF. CDR3 sequence (DNA): TGTGCCACCAGTGACAAAGACAGAGGTACTGGCACAACTTTCTTT.

This clonotype was counted between two and nine times. This chain links TRBV30 with TRBJ2-7; 7 bases fit TRBD1. The CDR3 runs 14 residues. The V segment lost 3 bases and the J segment 2 bases; nucleotides outside the gene matches: 7. CDR1 GTSNPN and CDR2 SVGIG come from the germline V gene (reference sequence). Here the CDR3 DNA reads TGTGCCTGGAGAAGGACAGGACCGACCTACGAGCAGTACTTC. Its protein product is CAWRRTGPTYEQYF. Full variable domain (rest looked up from reference TRBV30 and TRBJ2-7): SQTIHQWPATLVQPVGSPLSLECTVEGTSNPNLYWYRQAAGRGLQLLFYSVGIGQISSEVPQNLSASRPQDRQFILSSKKLLLSDSGFYLCAWRRTGPTYEQYFGPGTRLTVT.

A few counts support this clonotype. The gene calls are TRBV10-3 and TRBJ2-2; perhaps TRBD2 as D (5 bases). V lost 8 bases, J lost 7 bases, and 8 bases lay in between. The germline CDR1 and CDR2 sequences are ENHRY and SYGVKD. The CDR3 contains 11 residues. CDR3 DNA sequence: TGTGCCATCCGACGGGACGGGGAGCTGTTTTTT. It encodes CAIRRDGELFF.

This clonotype was recorded at least ten times. The V call is TRBV7-9, the J call TRBJ1-2; 9 nucleotides agree with TRBD1. After removal of 5 bases from V and 4 bases from J, the junction contained 5 bases not matched to a gene. The CDR3 covers 14 residues. Germline CDR1 reads SEHNR; CDR2 reads FQNEAQ (reference sequence). Here the CDR3 DNA reads TGTGCCAGCAGCGCGGGACAGGGCAGCTATGGCTACACCTTC. Its protein is CASSAGQGSYGYTF.

This clonotype has a handful of counts. CDR3 protein: CASSRDRLLNTGELFF. The CDR3 nucleotides are TGTGCCAGCAGTCGGGACAGGCTGCTGAACACCGGGGAGCTGTTTTTT. The V gene is TRBV14, the J gene TRBJ2-2, with 8 bases fitting TRBD1. CDR1 SGHDN and CDR2 FVKESK come from the germline V gene. After removal of 6 bases from V and 1 base from J, the junction contained 7 bases not matched to a gene. CDR3 length: 16 amino acids. The full variable domain, with the rest looked up from reference TRBV14 and TRBJ2-2, is EAGVTQFPSHSVIEKGQTVTLRCDPISGHDNLYWYRRVMGKEIKFLLHFVKESKQDESGMPNNRFLAERTGGTYSTLKVQPAELEDSGVYFCASSRDRLLNTGELFFGEGSRLTVL.

The CDR3 nucleotides are TGTGCCAGCACGACTAGCTGGGATACGCAGTATTTT. This sequence encodes CASTTSWDTQYF. V usage is TRBV28 and J usage is TRBJ2-3, with 7 bases lining up with TRBD2. Losses at the gene ends were 7 bases for V and 6 bases for J; bases not matched to a gene: 4. Per germline, CDR1 MDHEN and CDR2 SYDVKM. The CDR3 runs 12 residues.

This clonotype was recorded many times. The chain recombines TRBV6-6 with TRBJ1-6, with unresolved D. The germline gives CDR1 MNHNY, CDR2 SVGAGI (reference sequence). This CDR3 region has 14 residues. The V gene lost 6 bases and the J gene lost 10 bases, with 16 bases spanning the gap. The CDR3 loop reads CASRLEGSRSPLHF. The CDR3 region has the DNA TGTGCCAGCAGGTTAGAAGGATCGAGGTCACCCCTCCACTTT.

This clonotype showed up many times. CDR3 loop: CSVEVRGSDTQYF. As DNA, the CDR3 is TGCAGCGTTGAGGTGAGGGGGTCAGATACGCAGTATTTT. The chain uses TRBV29-1 and TRBJ2-3, with D maybe TRBD1 (6 bases). The V end was cut by 3 bases, the J end by 4 bases, with 11 bases between. The CDR3 sequence is 13 residues long. CDR1 is SQVTM, CDR2 ANQGSEA, per germline.

The chain carries TRBV5-1 and TRBJ2-7, with D tentatively TRBD1 (6 bases). Trimming removed 4 bases from V and 1 base from J, with 12 bases in between. The CDR3 is 14 amino acids. The germline V gene has CDR1 SGHRS and CDR2 YFSETQ. The CDR3: CASSTGSASYEQYF. CDR3 sequence (DNA): TGCGCCAGCAGCACAGGGTCGGCTTCCTACGAGCAGTACTTC.

The chain is built from TRBV6-5 and TRBJ2-6; 8 positions match TRBD1. Germline loops: CDR1 MNHEY, CDR2 SVGAGI. Germline trimming cut 6 bases from V and 0 bases from J; bases unmatched to any gene: 10. The CDR3 extends over 18 amino acids. This chain's CDR3 is CASRRNRDRLSGANVLTF. In DNA form, the CDR3 reads TGTGCCAGCAGACGCAACCGGGACAGGCTCTCTGGGGCCAACGTCCTGACTTTC.

The chain recombines TRBV12-2 with TRBJ1-5; the DNA was not used to check the table's D call, TRBD1. TRBV12-2 is a recognized pseudogene. This CDR3 contains 16 residues. CDR3 residues: CASRSTRDPGHQPQHF. In DNA form, the CDR3 reads TGTGCAAGTCGCTCGACCCGGGACCCCGGCCATCAGCCCCAGCATTTT.

This clonotype was recorded many times. The chain combines TRBV12-3 or TRBV12-4 with TRBJ1-2; D is undetermined. The CDR3 loop spans 13 amino acids. The V end was cut by 6 bases, the J end by 3 bases, with 11 bases between. The CDR3 coding sequence is TGTGCCAGCAGCCCGGCAGCCTACTATGGCTACACCTTC. Residues: CASSPAAYYGYTF.

In its sample, this clonotype was seen many times. The chain combines TRBV5-1 with TRBJ2-6; 10 nucleotides line up with TRBD1. In germline, CDR1 is SGHRS, CDR2 YFSETQ. CDR3 length: 18 residues. V gave up 4 bases and J gave up 1 base; unmatched junction bases: 8. CDR3 nucleotides: TGCGCCAGCAGCCCGGTGACAGGGGGCACATCTGGGGCCAACGTCCTGACTTTC. Its protein is CASSPVTGGTSGANVLTF.